This T cell receptor (beta chain) emerged from a study of T cells after yellow fever vaccination. This clonotype has just a few counts. Its antigen remains unidentified. General study findings and limits: Shared CD4/CD8 clonotypes were a small share, likely from convergent recombination. Within FACS-sorted repertoires, abundant clonotypes contaminating from the bulk population could be present. Weaker, the secondary response had a peak occurring faster, on day 5 versus 15.

Per the germline V gene, CDR1 is SGHAT and CDR2 is FQDESV (reference sequence). The CDR3 spans 12 residues. Trimming pared 5 bases from V and 4 bases from J, leaving 8 bases between. Synthesis of TCR cDNA relied on 5'RACE template switching, which attached a universal primer site and UMIs. TCRdb re-derived calls from the 5' RACE reads in MiXCR, one entry per CDR3 protein. Here the sample spans a few hundred thousand distinct CDR3 sequences, roughly a sixth being singletons. Material: PBMCs, obtained 5 days after the first yellow fever vaccination. V and J are TRBV11-1 and TRBJ1-1, with D uncertain. The sequence derives from a man aged 18 to 30 who received the YFV17D yellow fever vaccine. The CDR3 sequence is CASSESTTEAFF. In nucleotides, the CDR3 is TGTGCCAGCAGCGAAAGTACCACTGAAGCTTTCTTT.